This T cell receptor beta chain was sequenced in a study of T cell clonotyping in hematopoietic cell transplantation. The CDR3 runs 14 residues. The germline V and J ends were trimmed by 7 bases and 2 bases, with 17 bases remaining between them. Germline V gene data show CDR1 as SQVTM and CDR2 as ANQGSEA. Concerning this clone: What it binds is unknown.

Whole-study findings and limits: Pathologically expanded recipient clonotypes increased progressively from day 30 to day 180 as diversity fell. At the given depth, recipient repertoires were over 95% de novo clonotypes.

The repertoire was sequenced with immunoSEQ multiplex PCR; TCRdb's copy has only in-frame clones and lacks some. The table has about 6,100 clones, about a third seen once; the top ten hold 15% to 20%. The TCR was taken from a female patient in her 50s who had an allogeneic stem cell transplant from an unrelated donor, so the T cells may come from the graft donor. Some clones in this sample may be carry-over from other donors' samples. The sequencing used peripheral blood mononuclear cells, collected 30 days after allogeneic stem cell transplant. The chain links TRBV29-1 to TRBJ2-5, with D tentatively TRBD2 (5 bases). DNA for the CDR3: TGCAGCGGCGTGCGGGCAGTTATTCAAGAGACCCAGTACTTC. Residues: CSGVRAVIQETQYF.